This T cell receptor beta chain was captured by sequencing in a study of cytomegalovirus exposure and HLA in healthy donors. This PCR relied on a set of 60 Vbeta primers and 13 Jbeta primers. The data were produced by immunoSEQ multiplex PCR, yet TCRdb's version contains in-frame clones alone and is incomplete. The data hold about 140,000 clones, with over 70% observed a single time. Regarding the study as a whole: Cytomegalovirus-associated TCR beta chains were listed, numbering over 150.

This clone was found a few times. Its antigen is still unknown. The germline CDR1 and CDR2 sequences are SEHNR and FQNEAQ (reference sequence). V was pared by 5 bases and J by 7 bases, with 5 bases of the junction left unmatched. The CDR3 is 13 amino acids. Donors likely had unrecorded immune exposures despite being nominally healthy when sampled. This sequence originates from a woman aged 35 to 49 in good health and CMV-seronegative. Sequencing was done on a sample of PBMCs. The gene calls are TRBV7-9 and TRBJ1-2, with 9 bases matching TRBD1. Here the CDR3 DNA reads TGTGCCAGCAGCCGGGACAGGGAAGGTGGCTACACCTTC. Protein: CASSRDREGGYTF.